The next 8 T cell receptor beta chains were all read from a single sample in a study of blood T cell repertoires in COVID-19. The method was immunoSEQ multiplex PCR; TCRdb's version includes in-frame clones alone and lacks a portion of them. Among approximately 38,000 clones, approximately 83% were seen once, and the ten largest hold around 24%. Sequencing was done on a sample of peripheral blood. Receptor source: a human donor with acute or convalescent COVID-19. The donor label of this sample is uncertain.

V and J are TRBV7-3 and TRBJ2-3; 7 positions agree with TRBD2. Germline CDR1 is SGHTA and CDR2 is FQGTGA. The CDR3 spans 15 residues. V gave up 4 bases and J gave up 0 bases; unmatched junction bases: 4. The CDR3 nucleotides read TGTGCCAGCAGCTGGGTGGGAGGGAGCACAGATACGCAGTATTTT. Encoded protein: CASSWVGGSTDTQYF.

V usage is TRBV5-1 and J usage is TRBJ1-1; no reliable D call. This CDR3 is built from 11 residues. The germline V gene encodes CDR1 SGHRS and CDR2 YFSETQ. V was clipped by 3 bases and J by 7 bases, with 7 bases between them. The CDR3 DNA follows: TGCGCCAGCAGCTCCGGAGTTGAAGCTTTCTTT. Translating gives CASSSGVEAFF.

This clone was detected once. The gene calls are TRBV27 and TRBJ2-7; maybe TRBD2 (5 bases). Germline lookup yields CDR1 MNHEY and CDR2 SMNVEV (reference sequence). This CDR3 is 11 amino acids long. The germline V and J ends were trimmed by 5 bases and 7 bases, with 9 bases remaining between them. The CDR3, as DNA: TGTGCCAGCAGTGAAAGCGGAGAGCAGTACTTC. This codes for CASSESGEQYF.

This chain links TRBV5-4 with TRBJ1-2, with 9 nucleotides matching TRBD1. The trim removed 4 bases at V and 6 bases at J, leaving 7 bases unmatched. Germline V lookup: CDR1 SGHNT, CDR2 YYREEE (reference sequence). The CDR3 consists of 14 residues. The CDR3 protein is CASSEGQGRDGYTF. Here the CDR3 DNA reads TGTGCCAGCAGCGAAGGACAGGGGCGGGATGGCTACACCTTC.

The chain carries TRBV9 and TRBJ2-3; tentatively, D is TRBD1 (5 bases). CDR1 SGDLS and CDR2 YYNGEE come from the germline V gene. The CDR3 totals 14 residues. V lost 1 base and J lost 4, with 10 bases in between. In DNA, the CDR3 is TGTGCCAGCAGCGTACTCCAGGGCTCAGATACGCAGTATTTT. Translating it yields CASSVLQGSDTQYF.

The V call is TRBV7-2, the J call TRBJ2-1; 11 bases align to TRBD2. The CDR3 length is 16 residues. In germline, CDR1 is SGHTA, CDR2 FQGNSA. V lost 1 base, J lost 7 bases, and 6 bases stayed unmatched. This chain's CDR3 is CASSLGVAGGANEQFF. CDR3 nucleotides: TGTGCCAGCAGCTTAGGGGTAGCGGGGGGGGCAAATGAGCAGTTCTTC.

The CDR3 loop is CASRPLSGSQYEQYF. CDR3 DNA: TGTGCCAGCAGACCCCTCTCCGGGAGTCAGTACGAGCAGTACTTC. This chain links TRBV28 with TRBJ2-7; TRBD2 might be the D (6 bases). This CDR3 region has 15 residues. Germline CDR1 and CDR2: MDHEN and SYDVKM. Deletions cut 6 bases from V and 4 bases from J, with 19 bases between.

CDR3 amino acids: CASSQVPRHLGGYTF. Written as DNA, the CDR3 is TGCGCCAGCAGCCAAGTTCCCAGGCATTTAGGTGGCTACACCTTC. The V call is TRBV4-1, the J call TRBJ1-2; D unclear. The CDR3 sequence is 15 residues long. CDR1 is MGHRA, CDR2 YSYEKL, per germline. The germline V and J ends were trimmed by 1 base and 7 bases, with 16 bases remaining between them.